What follows are 27 T cell receptor beta chains derived from one specimen sequenced in a study of graft-versus-host responses after intestinal transplantation. Clones were sequenced by immunoSEQ multiplex PCR, and TCRdb holds only the in-frame ones, with some missing. The sample records around 38,000 clones, roughly four fifths being singletons. This specimen consisted of PBMCs, obtained about 1,000 days after transplant. These receptors all come from a human patient who received an intestinal transplant, so some T cells may come from the graft donor.

This clone was counted a single time. The chain is built from TRBV28 and TRBJ1-1; 8 bases match TRBD1. V lost 6 bases, J lost 3 bases, and 3 bases stayed unmatched. Germline V lookup: CDR1 MDHEN, CDR2 SYDVKM. CDR3 length: 13 residues. CDR3 bases: TGTGCCAGCAGGCAGGGGGCCGACACTGAAGCTTTCTTT. It translates to CASRQGADTEAFF.

The chain recombines TRBV19 with TRBJ1-1; D is perhaps TRBD1 (5 bases). The CDR3 consists of 18 residues. Germline loops: CDR1 LNHDA, CDR2 SQIVND (reference sequence). The germline V and J ends were trimmed by 4 bases and 0 bases, with 21 bases remaining between them. CDR3: CASSTDWDALAMNTEAFF. CDR3 sequence (DNA): TGTGCCAGTAGTACAGACTGGGACGCCCTAGCCATGAACACTGAAGCTTTCTTT.

This chain connects TRBV19 to TRBJ2-5; 12 bases align to TRBD2. Trimming at V came to 6 bases and at J to 0 bases, leaving 8 bases not matched to a gene. CDR1 LNHDA and CDR2 SQIVND come from the germline V gene (reference sequence). The CDR3 spans 17 residues. The CDR3: CASRGAGTSGYQETQYF. CDR3 in DNA: TGTGCCAGTAGGGGCGCCGGGACTAGCGGGTACCAAGAGACCCAGTACTTC.

This chain connects TRBV18 to TRBJ2-5; no clear D gene. Between the trimmed V and J ends, which lost 1 base and 5 bases, there was a span of 8 bases. Germline CDR1 reads KGHSH; CDR2 reads LQKENI. The CDR3 spans 13 residues. CDR3: CASSPLPGETQYF. CDR3 DNA: TGTGCCAGCTCACCACTACCCGGGGAGACCCAGTACTTC.

The chain employs TRBV28 and TRBJ2-4; D not resolved. Germline V CDR1 and CDR2: MDHEN, SYDVKM. The V and J ends lost 6 bases and 0 bases respectively, with 18 bases between them. The CDR3 extends over 17 amino acids. CDR3 region: CASSPSSTFLAKNIQYF. The CDR3 DNA reads as TGTGCCAGCAGCCCCTCCTCGACTTTTCTAGCCAAAAACATTCAGTACTTC.

The chain combines TRBV5-4 with TRBJ2-2; 10 nucleotides align to TRBD2. There are 15 residues in the CDR3. V trimming: 5 bases; J trimming: 6 bases; junction bases outside the gene matches: 7. The germline gives CDR1 SGHNT, CDR2 YYREEE (reference sequence). In DNA form, the CDR3 reads TGTGCCAGCAGACGTCAGCGGGAGGGTGCCGGGGAGCTGTTTTTT. Protein product: CASRRQREGAGELFF.

The gene calls are TRBV29-1 and TRBJ2-7; D is possibly TRBD2 (6 bases). Germline CDR1 is SQVTM and CDR2 is ANQGSEA. Trimming took off 6 bases at V and 1 base at J, with 13 bases between the two ends. CDR3 length equals 13 residues. For the CDR3, the DNA is TGCAGCGTGATGGGGGGAAGATCCTACGAGCAGTACTTC. Its translation: CSVMGGRSYEQYF.

About this clone itself: The sample has other DNA sequences that encode this CDR3 too. The chain couples TRBV6-1 to TRBJ2-2; D is undetermined. Germline CDR1 is MNHNS and CDR2 is SASEGT. With 1 base removed from V and 3 bases from J, the gap between germline ends came to 6 bases. The CDR3 length is 14 residues. The CDR3 DNA sequence: TGTGCCAGCAGTGAAGGGTTAGACACCGGGGAGCTGTTTTTT. It encodes CASSEGLDTGELFF.

The chain combines TRBV28 with TRBJ1-2, with 9 bases that match TRBD1. V was clipped by 4 bases and J by 4 bases; unmatched bases: 16. From germline, CDR1 is MDHEN and CDR2 SYDVKM. This CDR3 is 18 amino acids long. DNA for the CDR3: TGTGCCAGCAGTTCCCCCGTTATTACCGGGACAGGGTCCTATGGCTACACCTTC. It is translated as CASSSPVITGTGSYGYTF.

This clone showed up just a few times. V usage is TRBV14 and J usage is TRBJ2-7, with a weak D call TRBD1 (6 bases). The length of the CDR3 is 13 residues. Germline CDR1 SGHDN, CDR2 FVKESK. V gave up 5 bases and J gave up 2 bases, with 10 bases separating them. The CDR3 region has the DNA TGTGCCAGCAGCTGGGGACAAGCCTACGAGCAGTACTTC. It translates to CASSWGQAYEQYF. The full variable domain, completed using reference TRBV14 and TRBJ2-7, is EAGVTQFPSHSVIEKGQTVTLRCDPISGHDNLYWYRRVMGKEIKFLLHFVKESKQDESGMPNNRFLAERTGGTYSTLKVQPAELEDSGVYFCASSWGQAYEQYFGPGTRLTVT.

This chain links TRBV7-9 with TRBJ1-1; D unresolved. Germline V gene sequence: CDR1 SEHNR, CDR2 FQNEAQ (reference sequence). V lost 1 base, J lost 6 bases, and 9 bases lay in between. This CDR3 comprises 13 residues. For the CDR3, the DNA is TGTGCCAGCAGCTTAGGAATCCCGTCTGAAGCTTTCTTT. It codes for CASSLGIPSEAFF. Looking up the rest from reference TRBV7-9 and TRBJ1-1 gives the full variable domain: DTGVSQNPRHKITKRGQNVTFRCDPISEHNRLYWYRQTLGQGPEFLTYFQNEAQLEKSRLLSDRFSAERPKGSFSTLEIQRTEQGDSAMYLCASSLGIPSEAFFGQGTRLTVV.

This clone appeared a few times. This chain links TRBV6-1 with TRBJ2-5, with TRBD1 matching 7 bases. The CDR3 sequence is 13 residues long. Trimming took 3 bases from V and 2 from J; bases not matched to a gene: 0. Germline CDR1 MNHNS, CDR2 SASEGT. Here the CDR3 reads CASSEGQQETQYF. CDR3 nucleotides: TGTGCCAGCAGTGAGGGACAGCAAGAGACCCAGTACTTC.

V usage is TRBV4-1 and J usage is TRBJ2-2; TRBD1 aligns across 8 bases. J was trimmed by 7 bases and V by 3 bases; bases with no gene match: 7. The CDR3 is 15 amino acids. Germline CDR1 MGHRA, CDR2 YSYEKL. The CDR3 here is CASSHAWTGNGELFF. Written as DNA, the CDR3 is TGCGCCAGCAGCCACGCCTGGACAGGGAACGGGGAGCTGTTTTTT.

The genes are TRBV6-6 and TRBJ1-6; no clear D. Looked up from germline, CDR1 is MNHNY and CDR2 is SVGAGI (reference sequence). V was trimmed by 3 bases and J by 8 bases, leaving 11 bases between them. The CDR3 extends over 14 amino acids. The CDR3 is CASSYWAVDSPLHF. The CDR3 DNA sequence: TGTGCCAGCAGTTATTGGGCGGTCGATTCACCCCTCCACTTT.

The CDR3 nucleotides are TGTGCCAGCAGCGCCCGGGCCTCTATAACTAATGAAAAACTGTTTTTT. The encoded protein is CASSARASITNEKLFF. The chain combines TRBV9 with TRBJ1-4; D is undetermined. CDR3 length equals 16 residues. V was cut by 3 bases and J by 1 base, with 13 bases left in between. CDR1 is SGDLS, CDR2 YYNGEE, per germline.

The rearrangement links TRBV7-8 to TRBJ2-1; D unresolved. In germline, CDR1 is SGHVS, CDR2 FQNEAQ. This CDR3 contains 14 residues. V dropped 10 bases and J dropped 7 bases, with 20 bases sitting between them. As DNA, the CDR3 is TGTGCCACCCGCGTCAAGCCTCCGTCTAATGAGCAGTTCTTC. Translated: CATRVKPPSNEQFF.

This clone appeared once. The rearrangement uses TRBV7-9 and TRBJ1-1; tentative D call: TRBD1 (6 bases). The V and J ends lost 5 bases and 5 bases respectively, with 24 bases between them. Germline assignment: CDR1 SEHNR and CDR2 FQNEAQ (reference sequence). CDR3 length: 17 amino acids. The CDR3 protein is CASSPRGPGARSTEAFF. CDR3 sequence (DNA): TGTGCCAGCAGCCCACGGGGCCCGGGGGCTCGTTCGACTGAAGCTTTCTTT.

This clone was seen just once. The chain joins TRBV7-8 to TRBJ1-4, with D possibly matching TRBD1 (5 bases). Germline CDR1 reads SGHVS; CDR2 reads FQNEAQ. V dropped 1 base and J dropped 8 bases, with 11 bases sitting between them. This CDR3 region has 14 residues. Here the CDR3 reads CASSLGRAAEKLFF. Written as DNA, the CDR3 is TGTGCCAGCAGCTTAGGCAGGGCAGCCGAAAAACTGTTTTTT.

The chain is built from TRBV6-1 and TRBJ1-2; D not resolved. CDR3 size: 16 residues. With 1 base removed from V and 0 bases from J, the gap between germline ends came to 12 bases. The germline V gene encodes CDR1 MNHNS and CDR2 SASEGT. CDR3 sequence: CASSEGASPSNYGYTF. The CDR3 DNA reads as TGTGCCAGCAGTGAAGGGGCGAGTCCTTCTAACTATGGCTACACCTTC.

This chain uses TRBV6-1 with TRBJ2-6; perhaps TRBD2 as D (5 bases). The CDR3 length is 15 residues. Germline lookup yields CDR1 MNHNS and CDR2 SASEGT. The V gene lost 6 bases and the J gene lost 4 bases, with 13 bases spanning the gap. CDR3 loop: CASSPRGYGANVLTF. CDR3 in DNA: TGTGCCAGCAGCCCCCGGGGATACGGGGCCAACGTCCTGACTTTC.

The chain uses TRBV27 and TRBJ2-7, with D perhaps assigned TRBD1 or TRBD2 (5 bases each). Germline CDR1 MNHEY, CDR2 SMNVEV (reference sequence). The germline V and J ends were trimmed by 3 bases and 2 bases, with 14 bases remaining between them. This CDR3 is 15 amino acids long. The CDR3 spells CASSFQRTKTYEQYF. In DNA form, the CDR3 reads TGTGCCAGCAGTTTTCAGCGGACAAAAACCTACGAGCAGTACTTC.

The chain joins TRBV27 to TRBJ1-2; 7 bases line up with TRBD1. The germline CDR1 and CDR2 sequences are MNHEY and SMNVEV (reference sequence). Trimming at V came to 0 bases and at J to 7 bases, leaving 5 bases not matched to a gene. This CDR3 has 14 residues. CDR3 bases: TGTGCCAGCAGTTTATCACAGGGGCTAGGTGGCTACACCTTC. It translates to CASSLSQGLGGYTF.

V usage is TRBV5-1 and J usage is TRBJ2-2; a possible D gene is TRBD1 (6 bases). Germline CDR1 SGHRS, CDR2 YFSETQ. The CDR3 length is 13 residues. Trimming pared 4 bases from V and 4 bases from J, leaving 8 bases between. As DNA, the CDR3 is TGCGCCAGCAGCGCAGGGGTCACCGGGGAGCTGTTTTTT. This translates into CASSAGVTGELFF.

The rearrangement joins TRBV6-1 to TRBJ1-4, with TRBD1 matching 8 bases. V gave up 1 base and J gave up 7 bases; unmatched junction bases: 2. Per the germline V gene, CDR1 is MNHNS and CDR2 is SASEGT. This CDR3 contains 14 residues. CDR3 amino acids: CASSEGQGFEKLFF. The CDR3 DNA reads as TGTGCCAGCAGTGAAGGACAGGGGTTTGAAAAACTGTTTTTT.

The V gene is TRBV27, the J gene TRBJ2-7, with TRBD2 matching over 7 bases. V shed 4 bases and J 2 bases; nucleotides not matched to a gene: 2. The germline gives CDR1 MNHEY, CDR2 SMNVEV (reference sequence). The CDR3 extends over 13 amino acids. DNA for the CDR3: TGTGCCAGCAGTTGGGGGGGGGCCTACGAGCAGTACTTC. This encodes CASSWGGAYEQYF.

This clone showed up just a few times. The sample holds other DNA sequences that translate to the same CDR3. The V gene is TRBV5-1, the J gene TRBJ1-4; weak D call: TRBD1 (5 bases). Germline V CDR1 and CDR2: SGHRS, YFSETQ. The CDR3 loop spans 13 amino acids. Trimming cost V 4 bases and J 3 bases, with 7 bases left between them. CDR3 sequence reads: CASSPGPNEKLFF. The DNA of the CDR3 is TGCGCCAGCAGCCCGGGACCTAATGAAAAACTGTTTTTT.

This clone was counted only a few times. The V and J genes are TRBV5-1 and TRBJ1-2, with D hard to call. The CDR3 sequence is 14 residues long. Germline V gene sequence: CDR1 SGHRS, CDR2 YFSETQ. V gave up 0 bases and J gave up 4 bases, with 10 bases separating them. Written as DNA, the CDR3 is TGCGCCAGCAGCTTGGATGAGGGATTCTATGGCTACACCTTC. Translating gives CASSLDEGFYGYTF.